One sample yielded the 18 T cell receptor beta chains listed below, sequenced in a study of cytomegalovirus exposure and HLA in healthy donors. Sequenced by immunoSEQ multiplex PCR; TCRdb stores in-frame clones only, minus some. Among 150,000 to 200,000 clones listed, approximately 87% were seen once. What was sequenced was PBMCs. These receptors originate from a young woman in good health and CMV-seronegative.

This clone turned up a few times. The gene calls are TRBV28 and TRBJ2-5; tentatively, D is TRBD1 or TRBD2 (5 bases each). V was shortened by 7 bases and J by 5 bases, with 11 bases between the two germline ends. The germline V gene has CDR1 MDHEN and CDR2 SYDVKM. The CDR3 runs 12 residues. CDR3 region: CASNVGTETQYF. The CDR3, as DNA: TGTGCCAGCAATGTAGGGACGGAGACCCAGTACTTC.

The gene calls are TRBV15 and TRBJ2-2; no reliable D call. Germline CDR1 and CDR2: LNHNV and YYDKDF (reference sequence). The V end lost 3 bases, the J end lost 6 bases, and 11 bases lay between the germline ends. CDR3 length equals 14 residues. CDR3 coding DNA: TGTGCCACCAGCAGCCCCCGAGGTGCCGGGGAGCTGTTTTTT. It translates to CATSSPRGAGELFF.

To note about this clone: Distinct nucleotide sequences in the sample also encode this CDR3. This chain uses TRBV29-1 with TRBJ1-2; D gene ambiguous. Germline values: CDR1 SQVTM, CDR2 ANQGSEA. V lost 3 bases to trimming and J lost 7 bases, with 3 bases between them. The CDR3 consists of 9 residues. The CDR3 DNA is TGCAGCGTTGATAGTGGCTACACCTTC. It encodes CSVDSGYTF.

This clone was detected only a few times. This chain joins TRBV4-1 and TRBJ1-6, with D unclear. CDR3 size: 15 residues. V was shortened by 1 base and J by 4 bases, with 8 bases between the two germline ends. The germline gives CDR1 MGHRA, CDR2 YSYEKL. CDR3 loop: CASSQVVRYNSPLHF. In DNA, the CDR3 is TGCGCCAGCAGCCAAGTAGTGAGGTATAATTCACCCCTCCACTTT.

The J gene is TRBJ2-7, the V gene TRBV4-3; the D gene is possibly TRBD1 (5 bases). CDR3 length equals 14 residues. The germline gives CDR1 LGHNA, CDR2 YSLEER. The V end lost 4 bases, the J end lost 2 bases, and 12 bases lay between the germline ends. The CDR3 loop is CASSRDSQAYEQYF. CDR3 bases: TGCGCCAGCAGCCGAGACAGCCAAGCCTACGAGCAGTACTTC.

This clone has just a few counts. This chain connects TRBV28 to TRBJ2-3; 9 positions match TRBD2. Germline-derived CDR1 and CDR2 are MDHEN and SYDVKM. After removal of 3 bases from V and 2 bases from J, the junction contained 9 bases not matched to a gene. There are 17 residues in the CDR3. CDR3 nucleotide sequence: TGTGCCAGCAGTTTTATCTCTAGCGGGACCCACACAGATACGCAGTATTTT. This gives the protein CASSFISSGTHTDTQYF.

V gene TRBV7-9 combines with J gene TRBJ1-4; 9 positions match TRBD1. J was trimmed by 7 bases and V by 4 bases; bases with no gene match: 13. Germline V gene lookup returns CDR1 SEHNR and CDR2 FQNEAQ (reference sequence). CDR3 length equals 17 residues. CDR3 sequence (DNA): TGTGCCAGCAGCTACCCCAGACAGGACAGGGGCGGTGAAAAACTGTTTTTT. Protein product: CASSYPRQDRGGEKLFF. The full variable domain, with the rest looked up from reference TRBV7-9 and TRBJ1-4, is DTGVSQNPRHKITKRGQNVTFRCDPISEHNRLYWYRQTLGQGPEFLTYFQNEAQLEKSRLLSDRFSAERPKGSFSTLEIQRTEQGDSAMYLCASSYPRQDRGGEKLFFGSGTQLSVL.

V and J are TRBV5-1 and TRBJ1-1; D not resolved. Germline CDR1 SGHRS, CDR2 YFSETQ. The V and J ends lost 2 bases and 6 bases respectively, with 14 bases between them. The CDR3 runs to 14 residues. In DNA form, the CDR3 reads TGCGCCAGCAGCTTCACCGAGACATCGGCTGAAGCTTTCTTT. It codes for CASSFTETSAEAFF. The whole variable domain, remainder taken from reference TRBV5-1 and TRBJ1-1, is KAGVTQTPRYLIKTRGQQVTLSCSPISGHRSVSWYQQTPGQGLQFLFEYFSETQRNKGNFPGRFSGRQFSNSRSEMNVSTLELGDSALYLCASSFTETSAEAFFGQGTRLTVV.

This clone was seen a handful of times. This chain connects TRBV10-3 to TRBJ1-6, with a possible D match to TRBD1 (5 bases). CDR1 is ENHRY, CDR2 SYGVKD, per germline. V lost 10 bases, J lost 6 bases, and 10 bases lay in between. The CDR3 has 12 residues. CDR3 in amino acids: CATGTGNSPLHF. The CDR3 DNA is TGTGCCACTGGGACGGGTAATTCACCCCTCCACTTT.

This sequence joins TRBV2 and TRBJ2-6; the D call may be TRBD1 or TRBD2 (5 bases each). V was trimmed by 11 bases and J by 0 bases, leaving 14 bases between them. Germline CDR1 and CDR2: SNHLY and FYNNEI. The CDR3 extends over 15 amino acids. The DNA of the CDR3 is TGTGCCCGCCGGGACCCGAGCTCTGGGGCCAACGTCCTGACTTTC. This codes for CARRDPSSGANVLTF.

This chain connects TRBV6-4 to TRBJ2-5; possibly TRBD2 for D (5 bases). With 0 bases removed from V and 0 bases from J, the gap between germline ends came to 14 bases. Germline V CDR1 and CDR2: MRHNA, SNTAGT. The CDR3 is made up of 17 amino acids. The DNA for the CDR3 is TGTGCCAGCAGTGACTCGAGGGTTGGCGGGTACCAAGAGACCCAGTACTTC. It specifies CASSDSRVGGYQETQYF.

The CDR3 reads CSAGQGGYYGYTF. DNA of the CDR3: TGCAGCGCCGGACAGGGGGGGTACTATGGCTACACCTTC. The chain is built from TRBV29-1 and TRBJ1-2; TRBD1 matches 10 bases. V gave up 7 bases and J gave up 3 bases; unmatched junction bases: 5. In germline, CDR1 is SQVTM, CDR2 ANQGSEA. The CDR3 has 13 amino acids.

The V gene is TRBV20-1, the J gene TRBJ2-1; D uncertain. V was pared by 8 bases and J by 4 bases, with 9 bases between. The CDR3 loop spans 11 amino acids. Germline values: CDR1 DFQATT, CDR2 SNEGSKA (reference sequence). CDR3 amino acids: CSPREYNEQFF. In DNA, the CDR3 is TGCAGTCCCCGAGAATACAATGAGCAGTTCTTC.

This clone was detected many times. V gene TRBV5-1 combines with J gene TRBJ1-2; a possible D gene is TRBD1 (6 bases). The CDR3 has 13 amino acids. The V end was cut by 4 bases, the J end by 4 bases, with 11 bases between. Germline V gene lookup returns CDR1 SGHRS and CDR2 YFSETQ. CDR3 loop: CASSPDSTYGYTF. CDR3 DNA: TGCGCCAGCAGCCCGGACAGTACCTATGGCTACACCTTC. Based on the CDR3 plus reference TRBV5-1 and TRBJ1-2, the full variable domain is KAGVTQTPRYLIKTRGQQVTLSCSPISGHRSVSWYQQTPGQGLQFLFEYFSETQRNKGNFPGRFSGRQFSNSRSEMNVSTLELGDSALYLCASSPDSTYGYTFGSGTRLTVV.

V and J are TRBV27 and TRBJ2-3; D gene ambiguous. The germline V gene encodes CDR1 MNHEY and CDR2 SMNVEV (reference sequence). Deletions cut 6 bases from V and 2 bases from J, with 3 bases between. CDR3 length: 11 amino acids. The CDR3 protein is CASRYTDTQYF. DNA of the CDR3: TGTGCCAGCAGGTACACAGATACGCAGTATTTT.

The J gene is TRBJ2-1, the V gene TRBV11-1, with TRBD1 matching over 7 bases. After removal of 5 bases from V and 4 bases from J, the junction contained 8 bases not matched to a gene. The germline CDR1 and CDR2 sequences are SGHAT and FQDESV (reference sequence). CDR3 length equals 15 residues. CDR3 nucleotides: TGTGCCAGCAGCCTCCGGGACAGCCCTTACAATGAGCAGTTCTTC. Translation gives CASSLRDSPYNEQFF.

The CDR3: CAAQLQGSGYTF. In DNA, the CDR3 is TGTGCCGCTCAACTTCAGGGCAGTGGCTACACCTTC. This chain connects TRBV30 to TRBJ1-2; tentative D call: TRBD1 (5 bases). The germline CDR1 and CDR2 sequences are GTSNPN and SVGIG (reference sequence). V gave up 8 bases and J gave up 7 bases, with 17 bases separating them. CDR3 length: 12 amino acids.

The chain joins TRBV9 to TRBJ2-2; the D gene could be TRBD1 or TRBD2 (6 bases each). V gave up 0 bases and J gave up 4 bases, with 13 bases separating them. The CDR3 has 16 amino acids. CDR1 is SGDLS and CDR2 is YYNGEE in the germline V gene. CDR3 residues: CASSVDPGASTGELFF. DNA for the CDR3: TGTGCCAGCAGCGTAGATCCGGGGGCGAGCACCGGGGAGCTGTTTTTT.